This T cell receptor (beta chain) was identified during a study of T cells in Graves' hyperthyroidism and ophthalmopathy. RNA transcripts yielded amplified TCR beta CDR3 regions. The primer set for the first-round RT-PCR of the TCR CDR3 was HTBI. TCRdb independently ran MiXCR on the multiplex PCR reads; one entry per CDR3 protein. This sample has over 700,000 distinct CDR3 sequences, with roughly a third found just once. V was pared by 3 bases and J by 0 bases, with 12 bases between. This CDR3 has 15 residues. From germline, CDR1 is ENHRY and CDR2 SYGVKD. This TCR was recovered from a middle-aged woman with Graves' hyperthyroidism. The V gene is TRBV10-3, the J gene TRBJ2-7; a weak D match, TRBD1 (6 bases). The sample consisted of blood. This chain's CDR3 is CAISEQGVGSYEQYF. CDR3 nucleotide sequence: TGTGCCATCAGTGAACAGGGAGTGGGCTCCTACGAGCAGTACTTC.